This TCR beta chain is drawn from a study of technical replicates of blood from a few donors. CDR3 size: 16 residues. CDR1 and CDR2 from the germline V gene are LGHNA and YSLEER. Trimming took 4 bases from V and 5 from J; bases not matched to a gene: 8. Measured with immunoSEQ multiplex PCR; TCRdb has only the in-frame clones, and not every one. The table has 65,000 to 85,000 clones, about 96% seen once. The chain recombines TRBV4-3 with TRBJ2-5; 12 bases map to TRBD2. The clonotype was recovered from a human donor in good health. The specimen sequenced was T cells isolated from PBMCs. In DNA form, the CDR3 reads TGCGCCAGCAGCCTATCTGGACTAGCGGGACTGGAGACCCAGTACTTC. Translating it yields CASSLSGLAGLETQYF.